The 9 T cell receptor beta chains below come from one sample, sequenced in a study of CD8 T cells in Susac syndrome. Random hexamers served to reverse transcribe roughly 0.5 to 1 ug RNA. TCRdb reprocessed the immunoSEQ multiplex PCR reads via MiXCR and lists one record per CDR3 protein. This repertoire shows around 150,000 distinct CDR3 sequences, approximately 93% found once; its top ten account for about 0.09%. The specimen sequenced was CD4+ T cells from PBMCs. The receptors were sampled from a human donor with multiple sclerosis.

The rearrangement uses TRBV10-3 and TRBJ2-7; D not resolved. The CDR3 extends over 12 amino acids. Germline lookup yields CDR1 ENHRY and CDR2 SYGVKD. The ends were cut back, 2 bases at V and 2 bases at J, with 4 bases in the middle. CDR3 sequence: CAISEATYEQYF. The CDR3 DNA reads TGTGCCATCAGTGAGGCGACCTACGAGCAGTACTTC.

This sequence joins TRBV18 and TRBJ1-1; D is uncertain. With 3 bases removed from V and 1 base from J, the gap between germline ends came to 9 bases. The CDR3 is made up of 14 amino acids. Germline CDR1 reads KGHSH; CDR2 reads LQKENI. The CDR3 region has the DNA TGTGCCAGCTCACCGGCGGGTACGAACACTGAAGCTTTCTTT. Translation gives CASSPAGTNTEAFF.

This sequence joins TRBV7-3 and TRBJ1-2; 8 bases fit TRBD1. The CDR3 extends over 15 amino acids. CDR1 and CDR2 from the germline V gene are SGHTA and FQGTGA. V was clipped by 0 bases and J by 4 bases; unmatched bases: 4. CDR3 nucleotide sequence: TGTGCCAGCAGCTTAACGGCAGGGGGCAGCTATGGCTACACCTTC. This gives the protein CASSLTAGGSYGYTF. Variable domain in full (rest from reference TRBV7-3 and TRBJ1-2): GAGVSQTPSNKVTEKGKYVELRCDPISGHTALYWYRQSLGQGPEFLIYFQGTGAADDSGLPNDRFFAVRPEGSVSTLKIQRTERGDSAVYLCASSLTAGGSYGYTFGSGTRLTVV.

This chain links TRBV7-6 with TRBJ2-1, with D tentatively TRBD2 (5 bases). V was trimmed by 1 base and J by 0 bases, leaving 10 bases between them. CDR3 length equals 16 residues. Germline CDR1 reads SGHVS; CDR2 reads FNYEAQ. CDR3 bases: TGTGCCAGCAGCTTAGGGCTGGGAGCCTCCTACAATGAGCAGTTCTTC. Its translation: CASSLGLGASYNEQFF.

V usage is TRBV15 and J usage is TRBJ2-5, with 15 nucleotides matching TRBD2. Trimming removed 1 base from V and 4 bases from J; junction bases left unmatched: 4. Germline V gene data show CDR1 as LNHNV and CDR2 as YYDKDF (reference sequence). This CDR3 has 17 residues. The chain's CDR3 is CATSRGTSGREAETQYF. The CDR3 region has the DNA TGTGCCACCAGCAGAGGGACTAGCGGGAGGGAAGCAGAGACCCAGTACTTC.

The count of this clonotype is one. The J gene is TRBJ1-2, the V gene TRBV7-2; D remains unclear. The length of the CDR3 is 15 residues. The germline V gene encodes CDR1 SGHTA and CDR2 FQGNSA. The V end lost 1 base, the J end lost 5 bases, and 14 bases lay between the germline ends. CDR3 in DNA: TGTGCCAGCAGCTTAGTTTTAACGATTCCTTATGGCTACACCTTC. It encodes CASSLVLTIPYGYTF.

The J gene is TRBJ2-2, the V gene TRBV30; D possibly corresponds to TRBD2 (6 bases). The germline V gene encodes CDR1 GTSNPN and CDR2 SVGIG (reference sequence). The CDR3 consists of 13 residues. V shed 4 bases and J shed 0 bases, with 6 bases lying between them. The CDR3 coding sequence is TGTGCCTGGACGGGGGCGAACACCGGGGAGCTGTTTTTT. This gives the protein CAWTGANTGELFF.

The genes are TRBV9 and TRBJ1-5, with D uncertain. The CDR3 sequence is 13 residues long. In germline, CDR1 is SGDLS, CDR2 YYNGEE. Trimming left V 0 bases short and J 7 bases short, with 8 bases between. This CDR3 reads CASSVGLGQPQHF. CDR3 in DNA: TGTGCCAGCAGCGTAGGACTAGGACAGCCCCAGCATTTT.

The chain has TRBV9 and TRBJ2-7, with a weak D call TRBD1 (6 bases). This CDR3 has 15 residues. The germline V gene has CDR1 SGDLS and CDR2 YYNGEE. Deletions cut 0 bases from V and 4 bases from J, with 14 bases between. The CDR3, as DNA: TGTGCCAGCAGCGTAGTCCCCCAGGGGATGTACGAGCAGTACTTC. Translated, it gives CASSVVPQGMYEQYF.